A single sample is the source of the 12 T cell receptor beta chains below, sequenced in a study of blood T cell repertoires in COVID-19 (TCRdb year 2020). The protocol used for the library was the immunoSEQ multiplex PCR assay. The table was pulled from immuneACCESS by TCRdb, which kept in-frame rearrangements only. Such tables lose some clones; where checked, under half of the loss comes from unresolved V genes, and the rest has no known cause. Within this sample are tens of thousands of clones, with under 80% of them counted one time only. 9.5% to 10% of the sample belongs to the ten largest clones. The sequenced sample consisted of peripheral blood. These receptors originate from a human donor in a cohort sampled during active COVID-19.

The chain recombines TRBV6-5 with TRBJ2-5; maybe TRBD2 (5 bases). Trimming cost V 4 bases and J 5 bases, with 11 bases left between them. Germline V gene sequence: CDR1 MNHEY, CDR2 SVGAGI. This CDR3 has 13 residues. CDR3: CASSFGEMETQYF. The CDR3 bases are TGTGCCAGCAGTTTCGGGGAAATGGAGACCCAGTACTTC.

The rearrangement joins TRBV19 to TRBJ2-5; 10 bases fit TRBD1. CDR3 length: 16 amino acids. Germline V lookup: CDR1 LNHDA, CDR2 SQIVND (reference sequence). The J segment lost 4 bases and the V segment lost 5 bases, leaving 10 bases of the junction unmatched. CDR3 coding DNA: TGTGCCAGTAGTGTCCGGGGACAGGGGACTTCAGAGACCCAGTACTTC. Protein product: CASSVRGQGTSETQYF.

The CDR3 loop is CASSPLVQGDWTDTQYF. The CDR3 nucleotides read TGTGCCAGTAGTCCGTTAGTCCAGGGGGATTGGACAGATACGCAGTATTTT. This chain joins TRBV19 and TRBJ2-3; TRBD1 agrees at 7 bases. This CDR3 contains 17 residues. Germline V CDR1 and CDR2: LNHDA, SQIVND (reference sequence). The J segment lost 3 bases and the V segment lost 5 bases, leaving 14 bases of the junction unmatched.

The genes are TRBV5-1 and TRBJ2-7; no definite D call. CDR3 size: 14 residues. Trimming stripped 4 bases from V and 0 bases from J, with 11 bases between. CDR1 is SGHRS and CDR2 is YFSETQ in the germline V gene. The CDR3 region has the DNA TGCGCCAGCAGCCTAGACCCCCGCTCCTACGAGCAGTACTTC. This gives the protein CASSLDPRSYEQYF.

The rearrangement uses TRBV14 and TRBJ1-6; the match to TRBD1 covers 7 bases. V shed 4 bases and J 10 bases; nucleotides not matched to a gene: 7. The germline gives CDR1 SGHDN, CDR2 FVKESK. The CDR3 totals 14 residues. In nucleotides, the CDR3 is TGTGCCAGCAGCCCGTTGACAGGGTGGTCACCCCTCCACTTT. Its protein is CASSPLTGWSPLHF.

The chain has TRBV29-1 and TRBJ1-1; D ambiguous. The CDR3 contains 12 residues. Trimming shortened V by 7 bases and J by 2 bases, and 11 bases separated the two germline ends. Looked up from germline, CDR1 is SQVTM and CDR2 is ANQGSEA. In DNA form, the CDR3 reads TGCAGCGCCGCAGTCAGTAACACTGAAGCTTTCTTT. The encoded protein is CSAAVSNTEAFF.

This rearrangement joins TRBV18 to TRBJ2-7; 9 bases agree with TRBD2. The CDR3 has 13 residues. Germline loops: CDR1 KGHSH, CDR2 LQKENI. J gave up 4 bases and V 2 bases, and 0 bases lay outside the gene matches. CDR3 in amino acids: CASSPSGRYEQYF. For the CDR3, the DNA is TGTGCCAGCTCACCAAGCGGGAGGTACGAGCAGTACTTC.

This rearrangement joins TRBV11-3 to TRBJ1-4; 7 bases are shared with TRBD1. The germline V gene encodes CDR1 SGHNT and CDR2 YENEEA. The CDR3 runs 13 residues. V gave up 5 bases and J gave up 5 bases; unmatched junction bases: 2. CDR3: CASSKGGNEKLFF. In DNA form, the CDR3 reads TGTGCCAGCAGCAAAGGGGGCAATGAAAAACTGTTTTTT. Full variable domain (rest looked up from reference TRBV11-3 and TRBJ1-4): EAGVVQSPRYKIIEKKQPVAFWCNPISGHNTLYWYLQNLGQGPELLIRYENEEAVDDSQLPKDRFSAERLKGVDSTLKIQPAELGDSAVYLCASSKGGNEKLFFGSGTQLSVL.

The J gene is TRBJ1-1, the V gene TRBV7-2; tentative D call: TRBD1 (5 bases). The CDR3 is 13 residues long. Per germline, CDR1 SGHTA and CDR2 FQGNSA. Trimming removed 4 bases at V and 1 base at J, with 7 bases between. CDR3 region: CASSSQENTEAFF. CDR3 sequence (DNA): TGTGCCAGCAGCTCACAGGAGAACACTGAAGCTTTCTTT.

This clone was found a few times. This chain joins TRBV11-1 and TRBJ2-5; D may be TRBD1 (6 bases). The germline V gene has CDR1 SGHAT and CDR2 FQDESV (reference sequence). This CDR3 contains 14 residues. With 1 base removed from V and 2 bases from J, the gap between germline ends came to 8 bases. DNA for the CDR3: TGTGCCAGCAGCTTAGGGACAGAGCAAGAGACCCAGTACTTC. The encoded protein is CASSLGTEQETQYF.

This chain links TRBV5-4 with TRBJ2-3; unclear D gene. V dropped 4 bases and J dropped 1 base, with 13 bases sitting between them. From germline, CDR1 is SGHNT and CDR2 YYREEE (reference sequence). CDR3 length: 15 amino acids. The CDR3 region is CASSPNQLGTDTQYF. The CDR3 DNA is TGTGCCAGCAGCCCTAACCAGCTAGGCACAGATACGCAGTATTTT. Using reference TRBV5-4 and TRBJ2-3 for the parts outside the CDR3, the full variable domain is ETGVTQSPTHLIKTRGQQVTLRCSSQSGHNTVSWYQQALGQGPQFIFQYYREEENGRGNFPPRFSGLQFPNYSSELNVNALELDDSALYLCASSPNQLGTDTQYFGPGTRLTVL.

J is TRBJ2-5 and V is TRBV4-2; 12 bases align to TRBD2. Trimming removed 5 bases from V and 1 base from J; junction bases left unmatched: 8. Germline CDR1 is LGHNA and CDR2 is YNFKEQ. This CDR3 contains 17 residues. This CDR3 reads CASSLGTSGLRQETQYF. The DNA for the CDR3 is TGTGCCAGCAGCTTGGGGACTAGCGGGTTGCGCCAAGAGACCCAGTACTTC.